A single sample is the source of the 6 T cell receptor beta chains below, sequenced in a study of blood T cells in healthy people across ages. The authors ran a second PCR of roughly 6 to 12 cycles using a sample-barcoded 5' primer and a J-beta primer mix. TCRdb recomputed calls from the 5' RACE reads with MiXCR, one row per CDR3 protein. In the table there are over 950,000 distinct CDR3 sequences, roughly 51% of which are singletons. Sequencing was done on a sample of blood. The receptors shown here come from a woman aged 60-75 years in good health.

The chain combines TRBV3-1 with TRBJ2-1, with 8 bases fitting TRBD2. The CDR3 spans 15 residues. The junction had 7 bases not matched to a gene; V was cut back by 4 bases and J by 5 bases. CDR1 and CDR2 from the germline V gene are LGHDT and YNNKEL (reference sequence). For the CDR3, the DNA is TGTGCCAGCAGCCGGGAGCGGGGGCCAAACAATGAGCAGTTCTTC. Protein: CASSRERGPNNEQFF.

This clonotype was seen more than once but under ten times. The chain combines TRBV7-2 with TRBJ2-1, with unresolved D. This CDR3 is built from 11 residues. Between the trimmed V and J ends, which lost 5 bases and 9 bases, there was a span of 8 bases. Germline CDR1 and CDR2: SGHTA and FQGNSA. The CDR3 DNA reads as TGTGCCAGCAGCGGTCCAGTTGAGCAGTTCTTC. This encodes CASSGPVEQFF.

The V gene is TRBV7-8, the J gene TRBJ1-4; D remains ambiguous. The V gene's germline CDR1 is SGHVS and CDR2 FQNEAQ. Trimming took 3 bases from V and 4 from J, leaving 6 bases between them. The CDR3 length is 13 residues. The DNA of the CDR3 is TGTGCCAGCAGCTTCGTCGATAATGAAAAACTGTTTTTT. It encodes CASSFVDNEKLFF.

This sequence joins TRBV20-1 and TRBJ2-5; D unclear. V was cut by 6 bases and J by 2 bases, with 10 bases left in between. The CDR3 is made up of 12 amino acids. CDR1 and CDR2 (germline): DFQATT, SNEGSKA (reference sequence). The DNA for the CDR3 is TGCAGTGCGCATAAAGGGCAAGAGACCCAGTACTTC. It is translated as CSAHKGQETQYF.

The chain links TRBV5-1 to TRBJ1-4; TRBD1 is a possible D gene (6 bases). Germline CDR1 reads SGHRS; CDR2 reads YFSETQ. The CDR3 has 14 amino acids. Trimming stripped 0 bases from V and 6 bases from J, with 9 bases between. The CDR3 reads CASSLGRTDEKLFF. CDR3 bases: TGCGCCAGCAGCTTGGGGCGGACAGATGAAAAACTGTTTTTT.

The CDR3 here is CASSLGTTSTYEQYF. CDR3 DNA sequence: TGTGCCAGCAGCCTTGGGACTACCTCTACCTACGAGCAGTACTTC. The chain combines TRBV2 with TRBJ2-7; 7 positions match TRBD2. This CDR3 comprises 15 residues. Germline V gene data show CDR1 as SNHLY and CDR2 as FYNNEI. V was clipped by 6 bases and J by 2 bases; unmatched bases: 10.